The 17 T cell receptor beta chains presented below share a single source sample, sequenced in a study of OX40 agonist ivuxolimab in advanced cancers. Receptors were amplified or captured by the immunoSEQ multiplex PCR assay. TCRdb re-hosts the immuneACCESS table, in-frame sequences only. Its copies lack some clones; in the studies checked, an unresolved V gene accounts for under half of them, and the cause for the rest is not known. The sample yields tens of thousands of clones; roughly nine tenths were counted once. Approximately 0.91% of the sample goes to the ten largest clones. The sample here was CD4+ or CD8+ T cells sorted from blood, taken in a trial of the OX40 agonist ivuxolimab. All receptors come from an adult with an advanced solid tumor such as melanoma, head and neck, liver or kidney cancer.

CDR3 sequence: CASNPWRGSSYEQYF. CDR3 coding DNA: TGTGCCAGCAACCCGTGGCGGGGGAGCTCCTACGAGCAGTACTTC. The chain uses TRBV5-6 and TRBJ2-7, with 7 positions matching TRBD2. The CDR3 spans 15 residues. Trimming removed 6 bases from V and 0 bases from J; junction bases left unmatched: 9. Germline loops: CDR1 SGHDT, CDR2 YYEEEE.

The chain recombines TRBV11-3 with TRBJ2-7; D may be TRBD1 (6 bases). V lost 5 bases and J lost 1, with 12 bases in between. CDR1 SGHNT and CDR2 YENEEA come from the germline V gene. The CDR3 sequence is 14 residues long. The CDR3 DNA reads TGTGCCAGCAGCCAGGGCAGGGGTTCCTACGAGCAGTACTTC. It yields the protein CASSQGRGSYEQYF.

The CDR3 DNA sequence: TGCGCCAGCAGTCGGGGAGGGGCCGCTGGAAACACCATATATTTT. Translation gives CASSRGGAAGNTIYF. The gene calls are TRBV23-1 and TRBJ1-3, with D possibly TRBD1 on 5 matching bases. TRBV23-1 is an ORF; its function is uncertain. CDR3 size: 15 residues. V was pared by 4 bases and J by 2 bases, with 12 bases between.

The V gene is TRBV6-6, the J gene TRBJ2-3; D possibly corresponds to TRBD2 (6 bases). The germline CDR1 and CDR2 sequences are MNHNY and SVGAGI (reference sequence). Trimming removed 6 bases at V and 0 bases at J, with 13 bases between. The CDR3 spans 15 residues. The CDR3 DNA is TGTGCCAGCAGCGTTAGCGGTTCTAGCACAGATACGCAGTATTTT. The encoded protein is CASSVSGSSTDTQYF.

The genes are TRBV7-3 and TRBJ2-5; D may correspond to TRBD1 or TRBD2 (5 bases each). Trimming took off 2 bases at V and 5 bases at J, with 15 bases between the two ends. The length of the CDR3 is 15 residues. The germline gives CDR1 SGHTA, CDR2 FQGTGA. The CDR3, as DNA: TGTGCCAGCAGCTTAGGGCTAGCTCAGGGTGAGACCCAGTACTTC. Translation gives CASSLGLAQGETQYF.

J is TRBJ1-4 and V is TRBV30; 7 bases match TRBD1. The length of the CDR3 is 15 residues. From germline, CDR1 is GTSNPN and CDR2 SVGIG (reference sequence). V was clipped by 1 base and J by 0 bases; unmatched bases: 2. The CDR3 here is CAWSGQGTTNEKLFF. CDR3 nucleotides: TGTGCCTGGAGTGGACAGGGCACAACTAATGAAAAACTGTTTTTT.

V is TRBV29-1 and J is TRBJ2-3, with 10 positions matching TRBD2. CDR3 length: 15 amino acids. Per the germline V gene, CDR1 is SQVTM and CDR2 is ANQGSEA. The J segment lost 2 bases and the V segment lost 8 bases, leaving 10 bases of the junction unmatched. This chain's CDR3 is CSTRTSGKATDTQYF. CDR3 nucleotide sequence: TGCAGCACCCGGACTAGCGGAAAGGCCACAGATACGCAGTATTTT.

This rearrangement joins TRBV6-1 to TRBJ2-7; 7 nucleotides agree with TRBD1. CDR1 and CDR2 from the germline V gene are MNHNS and SASEGT. There are 14 residues in the CDR3. J lost 2 bases, V lost 6 bases, and 7 bases had no gene match. The CDR3 bases are TGTGCCAGCAGATCCTGGGACAGCACCTACGAGCAGTACTTC. Amino acids: CASRSWDSTYEQYF.

The V gene is TRBV5-8, the J gene TRBJ2-5; 8 bases agree with TRBD2. The ends lost 4 bases at V and 2 bases at J; junction bases unmatched: 10. From germline, CDR1 is SGHTS and CDR2 YDEGEE. CDR3 length: 16 residues. The DNA of the CDR3 is TGTGCCAGCAGCCCCGGCATAGCGGGGACACAAGAGACCCAGTACTTC. This encodes CASSPGIAGTQETQYF. The entire variable domain, with the rest obtained from reference TRBV5-8 and TRBJ2-5, is as follows: EAGVTQSPTHLIKTRGQQATLRCSPISGHTSVYWYQQALGLGLQFLLWYDEGEERNRGNFPPRFSGRQFPNYSSELNVNALELEDSALYLCASSPGIAGTQETQYFGPGTRLLVL.

The V gene is TRBV25-1, the J gene TRBJ2-1; no reliable D call. CDR1 is MGHDK and CDR2 is SYGVNS in the germline V gene. V lost 1 base to trimming and J lost 9 bases, with 16 bases between them. CDR3 size: 15 residues. The CDR3 is CASSEFGVADGEQFF. The DNA for the CDR3 is TGTGCCAGCAGTGAATTTGGGGTCGCGGACGGTGAGCAGTTCTTC.

The chain combines TRBV14 with TRBJ2-7; D is perhaps TRBD2 (6 bases). Germline V lookup: CDR1 SGHDN, CDR2 FVKESK. This CDR3 has 13 residues. The germline V and J ends were trimmed by 4 bases and 3 bases, with 10 bases remaining between them. CDR3 loop: CASSPTSRYEQYF. As DNA, the CDR3 is TGTGCCAGCAGCCCCACTAGCCGCTACGAGCAGTACTTC.

The chain carries TRBV5-1 and TRBJ2-1; perhaps D is TRBD1 or TRBD2 (6 bases each). Looked up from germline, CDR1 is SGHRS and CDR2 is YFSETQ. V was cut by 2 bases and J by 11 bases, with 11 bases left in between. The CDR3 is 12 residues long. CDR3 loop: CASSFTGAQQFF. CDR3 sequence (DNA): TGCGCCAGCAGCTTCACGGGGGCGCAGCAGTTCTTC.

The chain has TRBV6-1 and TRBJ2-3; 7 bases align to TRBD2. Trimming took 7 bases from V and 2 from J; bases not matched to a gene: 6. The CDR3 consists of 14 residues. The germline CDR1 and CDR2 sequences are MNHNS and SASEGT. The CDR3 loop reads CASNSAGSTDTQYF. In DNA form, the CDR3 reads TGTGCCAGCAACTCAGCGGGATCCACAGATACGCAGTATTTT.

This clone was found once. J is TRBJ2-4 and V is TRBV2; D is uncertain. Germline-derived CDR1 and CDR2 are SNHLY and FYNNEI. The CDR3 length is 13 residues. Trimming took off 3 bases at V and 8 bases at J, with 11 bases between the two ends. CDR3 DNA: TGTGCCAGCAGTGATTCGAGTCACGACATTCAGTACTTC. Amino acid sequence: CASSDSSHDIQYF.

This chain connects TRBV19 to TRBJ2-3; D call uncertain. CDR3 length: 13 residues. Per germline, CDR1 LNHDA and CDR2 SQIVND (reference sequence). V lost 10 bases to trimming and J lost 6 bases, with 17 bases between them. The DNA for the CDR3 is TGTGCCACCACGACAAGGGCTACGGATACGCAGTATTTT. Amino acid sequence: CATTTRATDTQYF.

The chain is built from TRBV19 and TRBJ1-3; D is ambiguous. This CDR3 is 16 amino acids long. V shed 6 bases and J shed 2 bases, with 17 bases lying between them. Germline lookup yields CDR1 LNHDA and CDR2 SQIVND (reference sequence). The DNA for the CDR3 is TGTGCCAGTAGAAGTAGCCCAGGTGTGACTGGAAACACCATATATTTT. Translated, it gives CASRSSPGVTGNTIYF.

This clone came up once. The V gene is TRBV14, the J gene TRBJ2-7; 11 bases are a match to TRBD2. The CDR3 is made up of 18 amino acids. Germline V gene lookup returns CDR1 SGHDN and CDR2 FVKESK. The trim removed 2 bases at V and 0 bases at J, leaving 9 bases unmatched. The CDR3 spells CASSQTSSGGASSYEQYF. The CDR3 DNA reads as TGTGCCAGCAGCCAAACAAGTAGCGGGGGGGCGAGCTCCTACGAGCAGTACTTC. The complete variable domain, with remaining parts taken from reference TRBV14 and TRBJ2-7, reads EAGVTQFPSHSVIEKGQTVTLRCDPISGHDNLYWYRRVMGKEIKFLLHFVKESKQDESGMPNNRFLAERTGGTYSTLKVQPAELEDSGVYFCASSQTSSGGASSYEQYFGPGTRLTVT.